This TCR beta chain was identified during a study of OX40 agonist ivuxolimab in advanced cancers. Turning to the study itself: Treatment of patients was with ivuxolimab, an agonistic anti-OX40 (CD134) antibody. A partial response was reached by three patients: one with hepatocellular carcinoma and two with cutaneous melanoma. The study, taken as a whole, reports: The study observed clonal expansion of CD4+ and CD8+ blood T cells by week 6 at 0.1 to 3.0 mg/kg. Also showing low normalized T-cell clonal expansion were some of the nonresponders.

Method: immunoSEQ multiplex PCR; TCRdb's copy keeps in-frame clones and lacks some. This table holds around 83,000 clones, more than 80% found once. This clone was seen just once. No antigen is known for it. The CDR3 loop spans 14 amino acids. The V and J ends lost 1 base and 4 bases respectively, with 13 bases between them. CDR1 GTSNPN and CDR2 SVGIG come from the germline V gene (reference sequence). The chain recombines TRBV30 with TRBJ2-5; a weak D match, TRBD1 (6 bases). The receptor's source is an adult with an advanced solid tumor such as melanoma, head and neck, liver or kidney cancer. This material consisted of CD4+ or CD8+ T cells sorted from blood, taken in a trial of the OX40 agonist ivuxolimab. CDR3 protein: CAWSAGGASETQYF. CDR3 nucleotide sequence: TGTGCCTGGAGTGCTGGGGGCGCGTCAGAGACCCAGTACTTC.